Reported below is one T cell receptor (beta chain). TCRdb's table, derived via immunoSEQ multiplex PCR, lists solely in-frame clones and lacks some. Of some 120,000 clones listed, 93% are singletons. This record belongs to a study of control samples from healthy donors and cancer patients. V lost 6 bases to trimming and J lost 0 bases, with 9 bases between them. Per the germline V gene, CDR1 is MNHNY and CDR2 is SVGAGI (reference sequence). This CDR3 is 15 amino acids long. Sequenced: blood. This receptor was obtained from a man aged 25 to 40 in good health. The J gene is TRBJ1-6, the V gene TRBV6-6; D not resolved. The CDR3 is CASRHGSSYNSPLHF. In DNA form, the CDR3 reads TGTGCCAGCAGACACGGTAGCTCCTATAATTCACCCCTCCACTTT.